This entry lists 14 T cell receptor beta chains sequenced from one sample in a study of T cells after yellow fever vaccination. TCRdb analysed the 5' RACE reads with MiXCR anew, one entry per CDR3 protein. The sample contains approximately 170,000 distinct CDR3 sequences, approximately 11% of which appear only once. This sample comprised CD8+ T cells sorted from PBMCs, obtained 15 days after the yellow fever booster vaccination. The receptors were gathered from a man aged 18 to 30 who received the YFV17D yellow fever vaccine.

This clonotype has more than one count but fewer than ten. The chain employs TRBV7-9 and TRBJ2-7; D remains ambiguous. V was pared by 1 base and J by 2 bases, with 12 bases between. Germline V lookup: CDR1 SEHNR, CDR2 FQNEAQ (reference sequence). The CDR3 runs 15 residues. The CDR3 sequence: CASSLEVTPTYEQYF. CDR3 nucleotide sequence: TGTGCCAGCAGCTTAGAGGTGACACCAACCTACGAGCAGTACTTC.

In nucleotides, the CDR3 is TGCAGTGCTAGTCACAGGGGGCCCGGCTACACCTTC. Encoded protein: CSASHRGPGYTF. This chain uses TRBV20-1 with TRBJ1-2; 9 bases are shared with TRBD1. The CDR3 sequence is 12 residues long. Germline trimming cut 3 bases from V and 8 bases from J; bases unmatched to any gene: 4. The V gene's germline CDR1 is DFQATT and CDR2 SNEGSKA (reference sequence).

The chain is built from TRBV7-9 and TRBJ2-1; D may be TRBD2 (7 bases). V was trimmed by 1 base and J by 14 bases, leaving 18 bases between them. CDR1 is SEHNR and CDR2 is FQNEAQ in the germline V gene (reference sequence). The CDR3 has 14 amino acids. This CDR3 is CASSLGGGPILEFF. DNA for the CDR3: TGTGCCAGCAGCTTAGGCGGGGGCCCTATTCTTGAGTTCTTC.

The rearrangement uses TRBV15 and TRBJ2-6; weak D call: TRBD2 (5 bases). V lost 3 bases and J lost 3, with 9 bases in between. The germline CDR1 and CDR2 sequences are LNHNV and YYDKDF (reference sequence). The CDR3 runs to 15 residues. This CDR3 reads CATSSGRDGANVLTF. DNA of the CDR3: TGTGCCACCAGCAGCGGCCGGGATGGGGCCAACGTCCTGACTTTC.

The chain recombines TRBV6-5 with TRBJ2-3; D is uncertain. CDR1 and CDR2 from the germline V gene are MNHEY and SVGAGI. This CDR3 is 13 amino acids long. V was trimmed by 4 bases and J by 2 bases, leaving 7 bases between them. This CDR3 is CASSFSPTDTQYF. The CDR3, as DNA: TGTGCCAGCAGTTTTAGTCCCACAGATACGCAGTATTTT.

This clonotype was counted a few times. The chain combines TRBV12-3 or TRBV12-4 with TRBJ2-5; D is possibly TRBD1 or TRBD2 (5 bases each). The V end lost 6 bases, the J end lost 5 bases, and 13 bases lay between the germline ends. The CDR3 sequence is 13 residues long. CDR3 sequence: CASSRDRGETQYF. DNA for the CDR3: TGTGCCAGCAGCCGTGACAGAGGGGAGACCCAGTACTTC.

The rearrangement links TRBV6-2 or TRBV6-3 to TRBJ2-4; D is undetermined. Trimming took off 2 bases at V and 0 bases at J, with 11 bases between the two ends. CDR3 length: 16 residues. Germline loops: CDR1 MNHEY, CDR2 SVGEGT. The CDR3: CASSYVVAVAKNIQYF. In nucleotides, the CDR3 is TGTGCCAGCAGTTACGTCGTGGCGGTAGCCAAAAACATTCAGTACTTC.

This clonotype was counted a few times. The DNA of the CDR3 is TGTGCCAGCAGCCCAGCGGTCGCGGGGGGGTCCTACGAGCAGTACTTC. Amino acids: CASSPAVAGGSYEQYF. The chain links TRBV7-9 to TRBJ2-7, with 9 bases aligning to TRBD2. V dropped 5 bases and J dropped 1; count of bases not matched to a gene: 9. The length of the CDR3 is 16 residues. Germline assignment: CDR1 SEHNR and CDR2 FQNEAQ (reference sequence).

Many counts were recorded for this clonotype. The chain combines TRBV11-2 with TRBJ2-7; D might be TRBD1 (6 bases). Trimming shortened V by 6 bases and J by 0 bases, and 9 bases separated the two germline ends. The V gene's germline CDR1 is SGHAT and CDR2 FQNNGV. The CDR3 contains 13 residues. This chain's CDR3 is CASRTQGSYEQYV. The DNA for the CDR3 is TGTGCCAGCAGGACACAGGGCTCCTACGAGCAGTACGTC.

The V gene is TRBV28, the J gene TRBJ2-1; no clear D gene. This CDR3 spans 19 amino acids. CDR1 and CDR2 from the germline V gene are MDHEN and SYDVKM. Trimming cost V 1 base and J 4 bases, with 23 bases left between them. CDR3: CASSLSFDTPETDYNEQFF. The CDR3, as DNA: TGTGCCAGCAGTTTATCCTTTGATACCCCTGAAACAGATTACAATGAGCAGTTCTTC.

This clonotype was seen only a few times. V and J are TRBV12-3 or TRBV12-4 and TRBJ1-5; D not resolved. The V gene lost 7 bases and the J gene lost 9 bases, with 22 bases spanning the gap. The CDR3 totals 15 residues. CDR3 DNA sequence: TGTGCCAGCACCTCCTCCCCCGGAGCCGATGGGCCCCAGCATTTT. Translating gives CASTSSPGADGPQHF.

This clonotype was picked up a small number of times. This chain links TRBV5-1 with TRBJ1-1; D call uncertain. Germline assignment: CDR1 SGHRS and CDR2 YFSETQ. The CDR3 is 17 amino acids. V was pared by 0 bases and J by 0 bases, with 15 bases between. Written as DNA, the CDR3 is TGCGCCAGCAGCTTGGTGGGAAACAGAGGCATGAACACTGAAGCTTTCTTT. Encoded protein: CASSLVGNRGMNTEAFF.

Here the CDR3 DNA reads TGCAGTGCTAGAAAGGACAGGGTCGGGGAGCTGTTTTTT. Its protein product is CSARKDRVGELFF. This sequence joins TRBV20-1 and TRBJ2-2; TRBD1 matches 8 bases. J was trimmed by 7 bases and V by 2 bases; bases with no gene match: 3. Germline V CDR1 and CDR2: DFQATT, SNEGSKA (reference sequence). The CDR3 runs 13 residues.

This clonotype was counted only a few times. V is TRBV9 and J is TRBJ2-3, with 12 bases fitting TRBD2. The germline gives CDR1 SGDLS, CDR2 YYNGEE. The CDR3 runs 18 residues. The ends lost 0 bases at V and 1 base at J; junction bases unmatched: 6. The DNA of the CDR3 is TGTGCCAGCAGCGTAGCCCGGACTAGCGGGATACGCACAGATACGCAGTATTTT. Protein: CASSVARTSGIRTDTQYF.